The clone carrying this T cell receptor (beta chain) showed up many times. The data stem from a study of Graves' ophthalmopathy and Graves' hyperthyroidism. RNA served as the template for amplifying TCR beta CDR3 regions. HTBI primers primed a first-round RT-PCR, and a second-round multiplex PCR followed. TCRdb re-derived calls from the multiplex PCR reads in MiXCR, one entry per CDR3 protein. The sample holds some 410,000 distinct CDR3 sequences, around 20% seen once. Stable hyperthyroidism referred to disease that showed no ophthalmopathy within 18 months of follow-up. The sample taken for sequencing was peripheral blood. This sequence originates from a woman aged 18-30 years with stable Graves' hyperthyroidism.

The CDR3 reads CSARPLLAGLSYEQYF. The CDR3 bases are TGCAGTGCTAGACCTTTGCTAGCGGGGCTGTCCTACGAGCAGTACTTC. The chain couples TRBV20-1 to TRBJ2-7, with 9 bases aligning to TRBD2. V was clipped by 2 bases and J by 1 base; unmatched bases: 9. This CDR3 has 16 residues. The germline CDR1 and CDR2 sequences are DFQATT and SNEGSKA (reference sequence).